The sample holds a few counts of the clone carrying this T cell receptor beta chain. Its specificity is unknown. TCRdb reanalysed the 5' RACE reads using MiXCR and keeps one entry per CDR3 protein. The sample records 7,000 or so distinct CDR3 sequences, approximately 20% being singletons. These data originate in a study of spatial heterogeneity in lung cancer. Regarding the study as a whole: The number of expanded tumor alpha and beta chains correlated with mutation number.

With 3 bases removed from V and 2 bases from J, the gap between germline ends came to 8 bases. CDR1 is SGHRS and CDR2 is YFSETQ in the germline V gene. The CDR3 loop spans 14 amino acids. Time point described: sample taken at primary tumor resection. Untreated early-stage non-small cell lung cancer patients, 65 to 90 in total, were the donors. The specimen was lung tumor tissue, collected at surgery. This receptor was identified in a female donor with early-stage non-small cell lung cancer. The V gene is TRBV5-1, the J gene TRBJ2-2; D is possibly TRBD1 (6 bases). The CDR3 here is CASSSTGNTGELFF. The CDR3 nucleotides are TGCGCCAGCAGCTCGACAGGAAACACCGGGGAGCTGTTTTTT.